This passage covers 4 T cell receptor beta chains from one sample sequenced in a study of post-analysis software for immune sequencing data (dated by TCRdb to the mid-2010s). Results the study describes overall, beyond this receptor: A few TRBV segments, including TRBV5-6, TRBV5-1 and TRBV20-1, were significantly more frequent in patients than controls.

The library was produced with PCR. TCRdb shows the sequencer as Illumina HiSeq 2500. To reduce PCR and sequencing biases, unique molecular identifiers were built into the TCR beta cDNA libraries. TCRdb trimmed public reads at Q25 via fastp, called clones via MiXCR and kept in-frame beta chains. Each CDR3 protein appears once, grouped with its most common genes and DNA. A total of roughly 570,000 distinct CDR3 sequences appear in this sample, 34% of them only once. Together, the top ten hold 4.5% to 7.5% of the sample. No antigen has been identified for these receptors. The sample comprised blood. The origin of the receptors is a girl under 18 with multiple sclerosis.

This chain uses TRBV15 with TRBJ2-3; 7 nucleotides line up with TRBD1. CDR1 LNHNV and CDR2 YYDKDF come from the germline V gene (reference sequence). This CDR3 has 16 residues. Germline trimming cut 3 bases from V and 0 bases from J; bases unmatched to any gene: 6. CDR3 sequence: CATSSPKGASTDTQYF. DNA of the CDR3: TGTGCCACCAGCAGCCCGAAGGGGGCTAGCACAGATACGCAGTATTTT.

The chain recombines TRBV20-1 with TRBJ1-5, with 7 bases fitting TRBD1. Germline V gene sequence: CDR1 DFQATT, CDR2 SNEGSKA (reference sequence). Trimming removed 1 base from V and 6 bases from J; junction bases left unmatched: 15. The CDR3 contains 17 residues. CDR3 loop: CSARGPLGTGVIQPQHF. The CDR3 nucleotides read TGCAGTGCTAGAGGCCCCCTAGGAACAGGGGTGATTCAGCCCCAGCATTTT.

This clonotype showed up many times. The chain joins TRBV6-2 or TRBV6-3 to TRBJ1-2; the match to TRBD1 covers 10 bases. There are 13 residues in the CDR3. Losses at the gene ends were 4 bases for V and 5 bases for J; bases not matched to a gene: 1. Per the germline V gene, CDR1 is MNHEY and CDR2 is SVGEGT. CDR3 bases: TGTGCCAGCAGTTCGGACAGGGGGTATGGCTACACCTTC. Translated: CASSSDRGYGYTF.

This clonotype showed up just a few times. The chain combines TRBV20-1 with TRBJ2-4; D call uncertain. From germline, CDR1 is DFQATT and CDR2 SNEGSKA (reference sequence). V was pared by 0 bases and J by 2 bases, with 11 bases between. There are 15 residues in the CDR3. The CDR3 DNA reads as TGCAGTGCTAGAGATGGATCATCAACCAAAAACATTCAGTACTTC. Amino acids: CSARDGSSTKNIQYF.